This paragraph reports one TCR beta chain. In this sample, this clone turned up once. No antigen is known for it. No much larger clonotype is one base removed from it; base qualities were not supplied. Looking up the germline V gene yields CDR1 SGHVS and CDR2 FNYEAQ. Spanning cysteine to phenylalanine, the CDR3 consists of 15 amino acids. The kept DNA is CDR3 alone, 45 bases in frame from the first base. The trim is 1 base for V and 4 bases for J, with a gap of 11 bases between the germline ends. Preparation of the library involved the immunoSEQ multiplex PCR assay. TCRdb carries this immuneACCESS record with in-frame sequences only. Its versions omit some clonotypes, under half of them owing to an unresolved V gene in the studies checked, with the rest unexplained. Present in this sample are 40,000 to 55,000 clones, nearly 95% of which were seen just once. Of the sample, 20% to 25% is held by the ten largest clones.

The data were obtained in a study of control samples from healthy donors and cancer patients (dated by TCRdb to about 2020). The V gene is TRBV7-6 and the J gene is TRBJ2-1; TRBD1 is a weak D gene call, 6 bases matching. Specimen: PBMCs. The TCR comes from a woman between 50 and 59 years old with head and neck cancer. At the DNA level, the sequence is TGTGCCAGCAGCTTAGGAAACGGACAGTACAATGAGCAGTTCTTC. It is translated as CASSLGNGQYNEQFF.